This TCR beta chain was retrieved from a study of memory CD4+ T cells and cytomegalovirus serostatus. Trimming took off 6 bases at V and 4 bases at J, with 13 bases between the two ends. CDR1 is ENHRY, CDR2 SYGVKD, per germline. This CDR3 contains 14 residues. Some clones are missing from TCRdb's copy, which holds only in-frame ones; the method was immunoSEQ multiplex PCR. The table lists about 57,000 clones, around 85% of them singletons. Whole-study findings and limits: Of 150 to 200 reported CMV TCRbeta sequences, around 62 were found in memory CD4+ repertoires.

Single viable CD3+CD4+CD8-CD45RO+ cells were sorted as the memory CD4+ T cells. Notes on this clone: Its antigen is still unknown.

The sequence derives from an adult in good health and CMV-seronegative. Specimen: memory CD4+ T cells from blood. The chain uses TRBV10-3 and TRBJ2-1, with D perhaps matching TRBD1 or TRBD2 (6 bases each). The CDR3 DNA is TGTGCCATCAGGAGGGGGGAATCATACAATGAGCAGTTCTTC. The encoded protein is CAIRRGESYNEQFF.